Below are 15 T cell receptor beta chains sequenced from a single sample in a study of cytomegalovirus exposure and HLA in healthy donors. Libraries were prepared by immunoSEQ multiplex PCR; TCRdb keeps only in-frame clonotypes and omits some of them. The table has about 120,000 clones, roughly 88% seen once. The material sequenced was PBMCs. The receptor set was obtained from a woman under 30 in good health and CMV-seropositive.

The chain uses TRBV27 and TRBJ2-2; possible D gene TRBD1, 5 bases. The CDR3 spans 16 residues. Germline-derived CDR1 and CDR2 are MNHEY and SMNVEV (reference sequence). The germline V and J ends were trimmed by 5 bases and 3 bases, with 16 bases remaining between them. This chain's CDR3 is CASSPGKRAYTGELFF. The CDR3 DNA follows: TGTGCCAGCAGTCCAGGGAAGCGAGCTTACACCGGGGAGCTGTTTTTT.

This chain joins TRBV29-1 and TRBJ2-3; maybe TRBD1 (5 bases). With 7 bases removed from V and 0 bases from J, the gap between germline ends came to 11 bases. The germline gives CDR1 SQVTM, CDR2 ANQGSEA. This CDR3 has 13 residues. CDR3 bases: TGCAGCGCAAGGGGTCGGAGCACAGATACGCAGTATTTT. Residues: CSARGRSTDTQYF.

The chain uses TRBV21-1 and TRBJ1-5. TRBV21-1 is described as a pseudogene. This CDR3 has 17 residues. CDR3 loop: CASRGPIQTESNQPQHF. The CDR3 DNA is TGTGCCAGCCGGGGTCCCATTCAAACAGAAAGCAATCAGCCCCAGCATTTT.

The chain couples TRBV19 to TRBJ1-1; the match to TRBD1 covers 9 bases. Germline lookup yields CDR1 LNHDA and CDR2 SQIVND (reference sequence). Trimming took 6 bases from V and 5 from J; bases not matched to a gene: 7. The CDR3 spans 14 residues. The CDR3 region is CASSPQGAGTEAFF. Here the CDR3 DNA reads TGTGCCAGTAGCCCACAGGGGGCAGGGACTGAAGCTTTCTTT.

The CDR3 spells CASSPIRQGTPYGYTF. For the CDR3, the DNA is TGTGCCAGCAGCCCGATACGGCAGGGGACCCCCTATGGCTACACCTTC. This chain joins TRBV5-6 and TRBJ1-2; a weak D match, TRBD1 (6 bases). Germline lookup yields CDR1 SGHDT and CDR2 YYEEEE. This CDR3 region has 16 residues. V was clipped by 4 bases and J by 4 bases, with 20 bases between them. The complete variable domain, with remaining parts taken from reference TRBV5-6 and TRBJ1-2, reads DAGVTQSPTHLIKTRGQQVTLRCSPKSGHDTVSWYQQALGQGPQFIFQYYEEEERQRGNFPDRFSGHQFPNYSSELNVNALLLGDSALYLCASSPIRQGTPYGYTFGSGTRLTVV.

J is TRBJ2-3 and V is TRBV7-8, with TRBD2 matching over 8 bases. The CDR3 is 18 amino acids. Germline CDR1 is SGHVS and CDR2 is FQNEAQ. Trimming removed 2 bases from V and 6 bases from J; junction bases left unmatched: 16. CDR3 residues: CASSLSSPAGPGGDTQYF. The CDR3 bases are TGTGCCAGCAGCTTAAGTAGTCCCGCGGGGCCGGGGGGGGATACGCAGTATTTT.

For the CDR3, the DNA is TGTGCCAGCAGTACATGGACAGGGGGTAACACTGAAGCTTTCTTT. This translates into CASSTWTGGNTEAFF. V usage is TRBV2 and J usage is TRBJ1-1; 10 bases match TRBD1. V was pared by 5 bases and J by 2 bases, with 5 bases of the junction left unmatched. Germline V CDR1 and CDR2: SNHLY, FYNNEI. The CDR3 length is 15 residues.

The gene calls are TRBV7-6 and TRBJ2-7, with 11 bases matching TRBD2. V shed 1 base, J shed 3 bases, and the junction held 5 bases outside the gene matches. The CDR3 runs to 16 residues. Germline V gene lookup returns CDR1 SGHVS and CDR2 FNYEAQ. Here the CDR3 DNA reads TGTGCCAGCAGCTTAGGGGCCGGGACTAGCGGCTACGAGCAGTACTTC. Translated: CASSLGAGTSGYEQYF. Drawing the rest from reference TRBV7-6 and TRBJ2-7, the complete variable domain is GAGVSQSPRYKVTKRGQDVALRCDPISGHVSLYWYRQALGQGPEFLTYFNYEAQQDKSGLPNDRFSAERPEGSISTLTIQRTEQRDSAMYRCASSLGAGTSGYEQYFGPGTRLTVT.

The chain couples TRBV7-8 to TRBJ1-4, with 8 bases aligning to TRBD1. Germline trimming cut 0 bases from V and 7 bases from J; bases unmatched to any gene: 7. The CDR3 covers 16 residues. Per germline, CDR1 SGHVS and CDR2 FQNEAQ. This CDR3 reads CASSLARDRSFEKLFF. The CDR3, as DNA: TGTGCCAGCAGCTTAGCCCGGGACAGGAGCTTTGAAAAACTGTTTTTT. Variable domain in full (rest from reference TRBV7-8 and TRBJ1-4): GAGVSQSPRYKVAKRGQDVALRCDPISGHVSLFWYQQALGQGPEFLTYFQNEAQLDKSGLPSDRFFAERPEGSVSTLKIQRTQQEDSAVYLCASSLARDRSFEKLFFGSGTQLSVL.

V and J are TRBV27 and TRBJ2-7, with D maybe TRBD2 (6 bases). The V end was cut by 5 bases, the J end by 2 bases, with 16 bases between. Germline CDR1 reads MNHEY; CDR2 reads SMNVEV (reference sequence). This CDR3 is built from 15 residues. This CDR3 is CASSPSGVGTYEQYF. CDR3 bases: TGTGCCAGCAGTCCCTCGGGGGTCGGGACCTACGAGCAGTACTTC.

The chain links TRBV5-1 to TRBJ2-3; TRBD2 agrees at 9 bases. V was pared by 3 bases and J by 2 bases, with 7 bases of the junction left unmatched. From germline, CDR1 is SGHRS and CDR2 YFSETQ. The CDR3 consists of 16 residues. The CDR3 DNA follows: TGCGCCAGCAGCTCAGTTAGCGGGGGCTTCACAGATACGCAGTATTTT. This gives the protein CASSSVSGGFTDTQYF.

V gene TRBV5-1 combines with J gene TRBJ2-1, with 11 bases matching TRBD2. The trim removed 4 bases at V and 6 bases at J, leaving 6 bases unmatched. Germline-derived CDR1 and CDR2 are SGHRS and YFSETQ. This CDR3 region has 15 residues. CDR3 amino acids: CASSPRLAGSNEQFF. The CDR3 region has the DNA TGCGCCAGCAGCCCCCGACTAGCGGGAAGCAATGAGCAGTTCTTC.

The rearrangement joins TRBV19 to TRBJ1-3; perhaps TRBD1 as D (5 bases). The CDR3 is 15 residues long. Germline V gene lookup returns CDR1 LNHDA and CDR2 SQIVND (reference sequence). V lost 3 bases to trimming and J lost 1 base, with 10 bases between them. CDR3: CASSIVGGSGNTIYF. Written as DNA, the CDR3 is TGTGCCAGTAGTATTGTGGGGGGTTCTGGAAACACCATATATTTT. The whole variable domain, filled in from reference TRBV19 and TRBJ1-3, reads DGGITQSPKYLFRKEGQNVTLSCEQNLNHDAMYWYRQDPGQGLRLIYYSQIVNDFQKGDIAEGYSVSREKKESFPLTVTSAQKNPTAFYLCASSIVGGSGNTIYFGEGSWLTVV.

The rearrangement uses TRBV6-4 and TRBJ2-3, with TRBD2 matching 11 bases. CDR1 and CDR2 (germline): MRHNA, SNTAGT. The CDR3 totals 15 residues. V shed 4 bases, J shed 3 bases, and the junction held 3 bases outside the gene matches. CDR3 in amino acids: CASSALAGGTDTQYF. CDR3 bases: TGTGCCAGCAGTGCGCTAGCGGGGGGAACAGATACGCAGTATTTT.

This sequence joins TRBV27 and TRBJ2-1; 8 nucleotides line up with TRBD2. CDR1 MNHEY and CDR2 SMNVEV come from the germline V gene (reference sequence). This CDR3 is 14 amino acids long. The V gene end was trimmed by 5 bases and the J gene end by 8 bases; junction bases not matched to a gene: 8. The CDR3 protein is CASSRREVDDEQFF. The DNA of the CDR3 is TGTGCCAGCAGTAGGCGGGAGGTGGACGATGAGCAGTTCTTC.